What follows describes a single TCR beta chain. Its specific antigen is unknown. At one end, the junction sequence differs from germline, possibly due to a read error. Other DNA sequences in this specimen translate into the identical CDR3. The sample is drawn from a study of shared clonotypes between healthy human individuals (dated by TCRdb to 2018 to 2021). About the investigation overall: Two women and three men aged 18 to 49 years were included in the cohort. Per donor, three plates each were used for CD4 naive and CD4 memory, two for CD8 naive, and one for CD8 memory. To estimate repertoire size and how much clonotypes are shared between individuals, the study performed deep sequencing of blood TCR repertoires from five healthy adults. To increase sequencing depth and limit assay-specific biases, TCR repertoire library preparation and sequencing were carried out by different laboratories using diverse techniques. Each donor's leukapheresis produced roughly between roughly 0.85 and 10 billion PBMCs. Paper-wide results and their limitations: Even with the large sequencing depth, rarefaction of the sorted-subset datasets indicated that sequencing was incomplete. About 5% of naive CD4, roughly 3.5% of naive CD8, approximately 2.2% of memory CD4, and about 0.4% of memory CD8 clonotypes were shared across a few donors. Sampling was restricted to blood, and TCR repertoires in tissue are likely to differ from TCR repertoires in blood. Based on pairwise subsampling, the degree of clonotype sharing among donors was expected to be affected by sequencing depth. Estimated clonotype richness was generally larger for naive than for memory subsets. Compared with non-shared clonotypes, the clonotypes found in all four sorted-subset donors had higher generation probabilities. Because the study included a small number of donors, the genetic and exposure-history diversity represented was limited.

Using the deep immunoSEQ assay, multiplex PCR amplified TCR CDR3 regions from genomic DNA. Genomic DNA extracted from each cell subset was distributed evenly over all wells of several immunoSEQ 96-well plates, and each plate served as one replicate. For sorted subsets, 200 to 250 ng genomic DNA, equal to 30,000 or so T cell genomes, was loaded into each replicate PCR. Purified libraries were quantified with a Qubit 3.0 fluorometer, sized on a Bioanalyzer 2100, and re-quantified with the KAPA Library Quantification kit. Every immunoSEQ 96-well plate was sequenced on a dedicated single-read 150-cycle Illumina NextSeq 550 flow cell. The original pipeline was this. Because the immunoSEQ output held only junctional sequences and lacked quality scores, the filtering could not match the filtering applied to full-length reads. To assign V/J genes and CDR3, sequences were annotated against IMGT germline references using PyIR, a Python wrapper for IgBLAST v1.9. Any read was removed if the V/J assignment was weak (E-value above 1e-6), the CDR3 was missing, or the read contained stop codons, out-of-frame junctions, or ambiguous translated residues. A V3J clonotype was defined by an identical inferred V gene, J gene, and CDR3 amino acid sequence. Percentage overlap between repertoires was computed as shared unique clonotypes divided by the size of the smaller repertoire. Richness of each repertoire was evaluated using RTK rarefaction, the Chao1 estimator, and Recon v2.1 estimates of unobserved clonotypes. For all TCRbeta clonotypes obtained by the gDNA method from a handful of donors, generation probabilities were computed with OLGA. TCRdb mirrors the immuneACCESS table, restricted to in-frame sequences. Some clones are absent from its copies; in checked studies, under half trace to an unresolved V gene, and the reason for the others is unknown. V, J and clone size are those of that table, while D and trimming were read from the DNA. The sample contains some 2,000,000 clones, 90% to 96% of them found a single time. The ten largest clonotypes hold about 0.13% of the sample.

The donors were healthy, HIV-negative adults with no recently reported acute infections or vaccinations. Every donor was a Caucasian adult living in Nashville, Tennessee, USA. CD4+ T cells were enriched through magnetic negative selection, after which naive cells were positively selected on CD45RA and the remaining negative fraction served as the memory subset. After blood collection by leukapheresis, PBMCs were isolated using Ficoll-Histopaque density gradient centrifugation and then cryopreserved in the vapor phase of liquid nitrogen. Analytical flow cytometry was used to check the purity and quantity of every magnetically sorted T cell population. Each sorted fraction had its genomic DNA isolated and then quantified by UV absorbance on a Nanodrop 2000c. CDR3 length: 13 amino acids, cysteine to phenylalanine. Here the CDR3 DNA is all that survives: 39 bases in frame from base 1. Taken from the germline V gene, the CDR1 and CDR2 loops are LGHNA and YNFKEQ.

The receptor chain draws on TRBV4-2 and TRBJ1-6; the D gene is perhaps TRBD1, from 6 matching bases. Sequenced input: naive CD4+ T cells sorted from blood. Explained via the paper, the cell subset or site label denotes: CD45RA+ positively selected. The source is a man younger than 35 in good health. DNA sequence: TGTGCCAGCAGTCAAGGGGGGGATTCACCCCTCCACTTT. The translation is CASSQGGDSPLHF.